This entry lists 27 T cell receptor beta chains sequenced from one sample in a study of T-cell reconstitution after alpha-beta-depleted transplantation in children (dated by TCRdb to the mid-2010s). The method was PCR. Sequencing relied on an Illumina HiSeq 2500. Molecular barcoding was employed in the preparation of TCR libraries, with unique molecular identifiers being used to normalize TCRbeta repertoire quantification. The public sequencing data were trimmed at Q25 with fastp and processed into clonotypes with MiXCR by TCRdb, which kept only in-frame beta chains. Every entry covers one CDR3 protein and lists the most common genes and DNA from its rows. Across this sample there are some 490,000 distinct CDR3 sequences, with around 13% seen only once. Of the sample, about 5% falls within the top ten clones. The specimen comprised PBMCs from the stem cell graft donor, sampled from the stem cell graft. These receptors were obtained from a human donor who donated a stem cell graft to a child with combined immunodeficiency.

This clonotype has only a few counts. The CDR3 loop reads CASSSNRGYTDTQYF. Written as DNA, the CDR3 is TGTGCCAGCAGTTCGAATCGGGGATATACAGATACGCAGTATTTT. The V and J genes are TRBV6-2 or TRBV6-3 and TRBJ2-3; D is perhaps TRBD2 (5 bases). The CDR3 consists of 15 residues. CDR1 is MNHEY, CDR2 SVGEGT, per germline. Trimming took 4 bases from V and 3 from J, leaving 14 bases between them.

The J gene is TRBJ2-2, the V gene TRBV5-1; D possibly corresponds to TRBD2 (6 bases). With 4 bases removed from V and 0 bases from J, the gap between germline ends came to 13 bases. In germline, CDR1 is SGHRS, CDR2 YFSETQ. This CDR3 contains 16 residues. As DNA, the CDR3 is TGCGCCAGCAGCACGGTAGCGGACCCGAACACCGGGGAGCTGTTTTTT. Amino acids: CASSTVADPNTGELFF.

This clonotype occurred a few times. CDR3 bases: TGTGCCAGCAGCTCGACAGGGACCCACGGGGACACTGAAGCTTTCTTT. It codes for CASSSTGTHGDTEAFF. The chain joins TRBV7-9 to TRBJ1-1; TRBD1 matches at 7 bases. CDR1 and CDR2 from the germline V gene are SEHNR and FQNEAQ (reference sequence). The CDR3 is 16 amino acids. V shed 4 bases, J shed 3 bases, and the junction held 11 bases outside the gene matches.

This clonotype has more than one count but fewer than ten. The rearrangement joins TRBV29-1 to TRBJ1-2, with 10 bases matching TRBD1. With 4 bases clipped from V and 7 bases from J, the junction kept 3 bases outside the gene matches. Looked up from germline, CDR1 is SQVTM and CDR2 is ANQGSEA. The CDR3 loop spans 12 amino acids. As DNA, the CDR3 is TGCAGCGTTGGGGACAGGGGCGGTGGCTACACCTTC. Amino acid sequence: CSVGDRGGGYTF.

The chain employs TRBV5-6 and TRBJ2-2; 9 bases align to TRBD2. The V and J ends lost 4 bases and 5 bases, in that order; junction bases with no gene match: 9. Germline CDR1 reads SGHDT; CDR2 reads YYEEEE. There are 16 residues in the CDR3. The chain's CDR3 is CASSPLSSGVTGELFF. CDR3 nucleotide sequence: TGTGCCAGCAGCCCGCTCTCTAGCGGGGTTACCGGGGAGCTGTTTTTT.

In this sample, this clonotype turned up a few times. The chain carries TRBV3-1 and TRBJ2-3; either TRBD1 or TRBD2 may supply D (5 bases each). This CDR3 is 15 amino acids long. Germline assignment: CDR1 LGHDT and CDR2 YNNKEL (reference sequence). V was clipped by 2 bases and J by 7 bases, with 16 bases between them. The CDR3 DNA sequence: TGTGCCAGCAGCCAAACGGGACCGAGTCAACATACGCAGTATTTT. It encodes CASSQTGPSQHTQYF.

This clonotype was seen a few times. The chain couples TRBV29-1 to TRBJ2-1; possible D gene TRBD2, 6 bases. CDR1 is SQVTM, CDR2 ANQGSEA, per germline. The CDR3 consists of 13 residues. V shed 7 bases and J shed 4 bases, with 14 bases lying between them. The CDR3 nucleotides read TGCAGCGCCGTGTGGGGGACTTACAATGAGCAGTTCTTC. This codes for CSAVWGTYNEQFF.

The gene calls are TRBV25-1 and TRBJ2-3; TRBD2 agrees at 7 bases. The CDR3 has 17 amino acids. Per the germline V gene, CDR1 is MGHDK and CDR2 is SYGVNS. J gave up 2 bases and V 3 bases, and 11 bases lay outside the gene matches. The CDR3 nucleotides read TGTGCCAGCAGTGAGCCTCAGCGGGAACTAAACACAGATACGCAGTATTTT. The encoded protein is CASSEPQRELNTDTQYF.

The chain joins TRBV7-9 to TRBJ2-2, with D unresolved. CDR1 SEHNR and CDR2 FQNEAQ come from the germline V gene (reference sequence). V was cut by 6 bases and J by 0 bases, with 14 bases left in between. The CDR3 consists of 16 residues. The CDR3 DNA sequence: TGTGCCAGCAGGCCTCTCCCCAGAGCGAACACCGGGGAGCTGTTTTTT. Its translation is CASRPLPRANTGELFF.

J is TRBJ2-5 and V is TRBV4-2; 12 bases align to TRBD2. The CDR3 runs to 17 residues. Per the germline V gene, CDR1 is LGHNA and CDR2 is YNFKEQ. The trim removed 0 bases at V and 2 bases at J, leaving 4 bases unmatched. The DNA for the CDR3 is TGTGCCAGCAGCCAAGAGGGGACTAGCGGGTATCAAGAGACCCAGTACTTC. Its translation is CASSQEGTSGYQETQYF.

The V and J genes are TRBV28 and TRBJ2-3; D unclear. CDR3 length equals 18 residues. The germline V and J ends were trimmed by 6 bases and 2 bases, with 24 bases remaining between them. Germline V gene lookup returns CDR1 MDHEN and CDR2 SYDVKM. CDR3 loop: CASSLGWLRQNYTDTQYF. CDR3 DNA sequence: TGTGCCAGCAGCCTTGGGTGGCTTCGGCAGAATTACACAGATACGCAGTATTTT.

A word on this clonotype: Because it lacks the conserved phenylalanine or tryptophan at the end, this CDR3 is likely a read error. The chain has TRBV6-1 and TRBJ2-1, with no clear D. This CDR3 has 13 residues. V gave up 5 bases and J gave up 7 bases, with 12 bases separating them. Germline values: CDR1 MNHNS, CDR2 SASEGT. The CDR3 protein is CASSKTPRNEQFL. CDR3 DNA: TGTGCCAGCAGTAAGACTCCCAGAAATGAGCAGTTCTTA.

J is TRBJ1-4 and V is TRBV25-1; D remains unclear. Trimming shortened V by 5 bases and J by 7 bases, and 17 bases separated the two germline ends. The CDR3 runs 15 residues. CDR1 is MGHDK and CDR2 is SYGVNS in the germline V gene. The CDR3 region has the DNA TGTGCCAGCAGTCCCTCGGGAGGTGCACGTGAAAAACTGTTTTTT. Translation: CASSPSGGAREKLFF.

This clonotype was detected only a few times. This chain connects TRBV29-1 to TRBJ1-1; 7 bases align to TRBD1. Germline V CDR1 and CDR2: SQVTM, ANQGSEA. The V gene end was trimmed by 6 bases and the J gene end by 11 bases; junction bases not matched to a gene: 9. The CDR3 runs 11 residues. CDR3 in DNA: TGCAGCGTATCGAGACAGGGAAGGGCTTTCTTT. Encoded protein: CSVSRQGRAFF.

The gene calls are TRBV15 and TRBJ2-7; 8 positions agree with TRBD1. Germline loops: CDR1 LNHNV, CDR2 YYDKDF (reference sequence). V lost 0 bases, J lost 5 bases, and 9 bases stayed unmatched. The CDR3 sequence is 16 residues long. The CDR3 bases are TGTGCCACCAGCAGAGATGGGACAGGAGGGCCCCACGAGCAGTACTTC. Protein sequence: CATSRDGTGGPHEQYF.

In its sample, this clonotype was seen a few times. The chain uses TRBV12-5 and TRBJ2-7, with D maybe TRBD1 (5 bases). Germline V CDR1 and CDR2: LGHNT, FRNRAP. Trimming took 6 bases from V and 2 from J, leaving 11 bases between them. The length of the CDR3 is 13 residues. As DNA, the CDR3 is TGTGCTAGTGGGACGATAGGGGCCTACGAGCAGTACTTC. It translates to CASGTIGAYEQYF.

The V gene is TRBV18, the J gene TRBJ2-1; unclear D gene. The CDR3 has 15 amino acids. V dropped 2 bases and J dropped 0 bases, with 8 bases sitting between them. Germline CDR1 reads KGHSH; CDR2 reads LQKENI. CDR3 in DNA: TGTGCCAGCTCACCAACACAGAGCTCCTACAATGAGCAGTTCTTC. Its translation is CASSPTQSSYNEQFF.

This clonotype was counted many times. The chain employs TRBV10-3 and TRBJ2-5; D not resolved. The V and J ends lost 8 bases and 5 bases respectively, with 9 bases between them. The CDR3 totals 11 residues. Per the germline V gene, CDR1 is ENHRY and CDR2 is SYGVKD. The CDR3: CAISSSETQYF. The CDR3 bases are TGTGCCATCTCTAGTTCGGAGACCCAGTACTTC.

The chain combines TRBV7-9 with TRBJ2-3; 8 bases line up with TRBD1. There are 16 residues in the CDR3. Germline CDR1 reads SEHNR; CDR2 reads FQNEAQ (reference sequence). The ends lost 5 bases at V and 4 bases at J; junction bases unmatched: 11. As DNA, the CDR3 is TGTGCCAGCAGCACGGAGACAGGGGCAATGGCAGATACGCAGTATTTT. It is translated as CASSTETGAMADTQYF.

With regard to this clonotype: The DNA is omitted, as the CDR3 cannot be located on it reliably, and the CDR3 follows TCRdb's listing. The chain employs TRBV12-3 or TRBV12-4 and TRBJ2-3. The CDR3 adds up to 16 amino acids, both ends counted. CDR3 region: CASSTSDVGFTDTQYF.

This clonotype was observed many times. The CDR3 region is CASSPTGLAGETQYF. The CDR3 coding sequence is TGTGCCAGCAGCCCCACCGGACTCGCGGGCGAGACCCAGTACTTC. J is TRBJ2-5 and V is TRBV5-5; maybe TRBD2 (5 bases). The CDR3 has 15 residues. The germline gives CDR1 SGHKS, CDR2 YYEKEE (reference sequence). Trimming removed 4 bases at V and 5 bases at J, with 18 bases between.

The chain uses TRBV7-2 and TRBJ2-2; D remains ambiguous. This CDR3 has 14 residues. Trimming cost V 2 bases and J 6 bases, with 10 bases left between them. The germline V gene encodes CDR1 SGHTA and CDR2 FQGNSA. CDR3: CASSLTLRSGELFF. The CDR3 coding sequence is TGTGCCAGCAGCTTAACTCTAAGATCCGGGGAGCTGTTTTTT.

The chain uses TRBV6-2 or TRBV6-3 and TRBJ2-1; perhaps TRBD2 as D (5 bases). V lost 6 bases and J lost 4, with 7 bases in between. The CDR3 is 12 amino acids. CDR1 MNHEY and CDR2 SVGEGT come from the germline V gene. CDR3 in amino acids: CASSWTYNEQFF. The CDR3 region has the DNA TGTGCCAGCAGCTGGACTTACAATGAGCAGTTCTTC.

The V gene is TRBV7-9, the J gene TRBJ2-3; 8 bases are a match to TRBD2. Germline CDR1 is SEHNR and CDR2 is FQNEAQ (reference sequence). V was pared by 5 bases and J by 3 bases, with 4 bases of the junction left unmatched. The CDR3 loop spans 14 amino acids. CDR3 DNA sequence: TGTGCCAGCAGCCACAGCGGGAGAACAGATACGCAGTATTTT. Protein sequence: CASSHSGRTDTQYF.

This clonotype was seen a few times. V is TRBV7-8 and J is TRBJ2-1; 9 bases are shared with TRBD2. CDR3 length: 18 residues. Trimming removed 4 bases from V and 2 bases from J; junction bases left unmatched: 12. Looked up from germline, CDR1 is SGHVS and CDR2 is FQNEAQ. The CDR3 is CASSSGPIAGAPYNEQFF. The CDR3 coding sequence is TGTGCCAGCAGCTCTGGACCCATAGCGGGGGCCCCCTACAATGAGCAGTTCTTC.

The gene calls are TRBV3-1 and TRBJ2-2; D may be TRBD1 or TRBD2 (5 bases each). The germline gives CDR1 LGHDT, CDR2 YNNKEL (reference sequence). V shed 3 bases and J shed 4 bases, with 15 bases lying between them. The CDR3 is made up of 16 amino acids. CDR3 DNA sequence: TGTGCCAGCAGCCACCAGGTAATGGGGGTCACCGGGGAGCTGTTTTTT. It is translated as CASSHQVMGVTGELFF.

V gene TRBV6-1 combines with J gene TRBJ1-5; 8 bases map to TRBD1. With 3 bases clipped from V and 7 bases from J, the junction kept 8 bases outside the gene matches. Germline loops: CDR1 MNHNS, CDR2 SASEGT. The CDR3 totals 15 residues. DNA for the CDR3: TGTGCCAGCAGTGATGCAGGGGGCCGGTTACAGCCCCAGCATTTT. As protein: CASSDAGGRLQPQHF.